This TCR beta chain was documented in a study of metastatic and nonmetastatic thyroid tumors. Overall study results and limits: Benign nodules were reported to have significantly lower TCR beta diversity than malignant thyroid tumors, in blood and tumor.

CDR1 and CDR2 from the germline V gene are SGHTA and FQGNSA. CDR3 size: 14 residues. The ends were cut back, 8 bases at V and 6 bases at J, with 14 bases in the middle. Prior to thyroid surgery, none of the patients had received any treatment. This clone occurred many times. Its antigen is currently unknown. Original processing notes: A distant-metastasis classifier for papillary thyroid cancer was built using CDR3 differences across clinicopathological groups. TCRdb re-called clones via MiXCR from the PCR reads. TCRdb's processing, not the authors' own work, is the source of the V and J calls. The table includes 30,000 to 35,000 clones, around a sixth detected once.

This clonotype was obtained from a female donor with papillary thyroid cancer or a benign thyroid nodule (not recorded which). Some clones in this sample may be carry-over from other donors' samples. Sequences were obtained from blood. This chain joins TRBV7-2 and TRBJ1-6, with TRBD1 as a possible D gene (6 bases). The chain's CDR3 is CASLLGQTNSPLHF. CDR3 sequence (DNA): TGTGCCAGCCTGCTCGGACAGACTAATTCACCCCTCCACTTT.